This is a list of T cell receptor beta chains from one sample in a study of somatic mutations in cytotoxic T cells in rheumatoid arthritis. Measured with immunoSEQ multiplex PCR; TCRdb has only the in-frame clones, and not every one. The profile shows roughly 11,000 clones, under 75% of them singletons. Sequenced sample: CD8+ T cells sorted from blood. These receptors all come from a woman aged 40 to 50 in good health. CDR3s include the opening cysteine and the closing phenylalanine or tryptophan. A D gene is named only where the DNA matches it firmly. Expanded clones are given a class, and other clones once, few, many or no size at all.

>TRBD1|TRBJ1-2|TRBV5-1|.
TGCGCCAGCAGCAAGGGACAGGGGGTGTCTAACTATGGCTACACCTTC
CASSKGQGVSNYGYTF
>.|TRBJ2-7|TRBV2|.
TGTGCCAGCATGGTAGCTGGGGGTCGAGAGCAGTACTTC
CASMVAGGREQYF
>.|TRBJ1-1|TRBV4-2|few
TGTGCCAGCAGCCACACAGGGTCGGGCACTGAAGCTTTCTTT
CASSHTGSGTEAFF
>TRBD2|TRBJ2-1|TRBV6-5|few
TGTGCCAGCAGTTACAGGGTAATGGGAGGGGAGCAGTTCTTC
CASSYRVMGGEQFF
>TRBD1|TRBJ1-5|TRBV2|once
TGTGCCAGCAGTGATTGGGACAGGGGTGTTCAGCCCCAGCATTTT
CASSDWDRGVQPQHF
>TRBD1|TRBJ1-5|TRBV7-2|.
TGTGCCAGCAGCTTAGGACAGGGGAGTCAGCCCCAGCATTTT
CASSLGQGSQPQHF
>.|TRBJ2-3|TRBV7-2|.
TGTGCCAGCAGCTTAGCCGCAGGGGTAGCAGATACGCAGTATTTT
CASSLAAGVADTQYF
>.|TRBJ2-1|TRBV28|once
TGTGCCAGCAGTTTGTCCCGAGGGGAGAATGAGCAGTTCTTC
CASSLSRGENEQFF
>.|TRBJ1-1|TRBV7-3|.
TGTGCCAGCAGCTTAACTTGGAACACTGAAGCTTTCTTT
CASSLTWNTEAFF
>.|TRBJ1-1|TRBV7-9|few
TGCGCCAGCAGCCAAGACCTGGTAACTGAAGCTTTCTTT
CASSQDLVTEAFF
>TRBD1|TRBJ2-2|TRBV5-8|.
TGTGCCAGCCGGGGACAGGCTAACACCGGGGAGCTGTTTTTT
CASRGQANTGELFF
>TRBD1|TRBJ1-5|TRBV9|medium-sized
TGTGCCAGCAGCGCCGGGACAGCTAATCAGCCCCAGCATTTT
CASSAGTANQPQHF
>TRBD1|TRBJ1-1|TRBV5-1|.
TGCGCCAGCAGCTTGGGCCAGGGGGCGACTGAAGCTTTCTTT
CASSLGQGATEAFF
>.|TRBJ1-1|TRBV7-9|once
TGTGCCAGCATCTGGGGACCGGGCACTGAAGCTTTCTTT
CASIWGPGTEAFF
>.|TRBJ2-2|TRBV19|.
TGTGCCAGTAGTATAGGACAGTTCACCGGGGAGCTGTTTTTT
CASSIGQFTGELFF
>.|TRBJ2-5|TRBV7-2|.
TGTGCCAGCAGCTCCGGACAATTCCAAGAGACCCAGTACTTC
CASSSGQFQETQYF
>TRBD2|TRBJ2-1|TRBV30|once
TGTGCCTGGGCCCTAGCGGGTGGCGGGAATGAGCAGTTCTTC
CAWALAGGGNEQFF
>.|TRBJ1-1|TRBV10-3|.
TGTGCCATCAGTGAGTCTCCGGGGAACACTGAAGCTTTCTTT
CAISESPGNTEAFF
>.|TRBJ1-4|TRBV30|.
TGTGCCTGGAGTGTAGGGGGTTGGGAGGAAAAACTGTTTTTT
CAWSVGGWEEKLFF
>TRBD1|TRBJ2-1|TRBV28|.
TGTGCCAGCAGTTTGGGGACAGGGGTGGGTGAGCAGTTCTTC
CASSLGTGVGEQFF
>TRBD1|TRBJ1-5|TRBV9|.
TGTGCCAGCAGCGTAGGACAGGGGGCATATCAGCCCCAGCATTTT
CASSVGQGAYQPQHF
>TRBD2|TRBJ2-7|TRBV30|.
TGTGCCTGGAGTGGAGGGGGACTAGCGCCATCCTACGAGCAGTACTTC
CAWSGGGLAPSYEQYF
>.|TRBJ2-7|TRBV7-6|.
TGTGCCAGCAGCTCAGGGGGAGGGTCCGGCGAGCAGTACTTC
CASSSGGGSGEQYF
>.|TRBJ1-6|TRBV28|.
TGTGCCAGCAGCTCTAATTCACCCCTCCACTTT
CASSSNSPLHF
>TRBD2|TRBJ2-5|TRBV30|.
TGTGCCTGGAGTATTTGGAGCGGGAGCCATGAGACCCAGTACTTC
CAWSIWSGSHETQYF
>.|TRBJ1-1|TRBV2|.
TGTGCCAGCAGCCTGGGACTGAACACTGAAGCTTTCTTT
CASSLGLNTEAFF
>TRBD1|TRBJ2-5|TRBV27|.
TGTGCCAGCTCCCCTGATCCGACAGGGGAAGAGACCCAGTACTTC
CASSPDPTGEETQYF
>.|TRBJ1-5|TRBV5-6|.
TGTGCCAGCAGCAATGGACGGGAGATCAATCAGCCCCAGCATTTT
CASSNGREINQPQHF
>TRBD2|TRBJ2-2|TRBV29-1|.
TGCAGCGCCGAAGGGGTGACTAGCGGGGATTACACCGGGGAGCTGTTTTTT
CSAEGVTSGDYTGELFF
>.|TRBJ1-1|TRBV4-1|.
TGCGCCAGCAGCCAAGAAGGGACACATAGTAACGCTGAAGCTTTCTTT
CASSQEGTHSNAEAFF
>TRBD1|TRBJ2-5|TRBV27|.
TGTGCCAGCAGTTTGGGGACAGGGGAGACCCAGTACTTC
CASSLGTGETQYF
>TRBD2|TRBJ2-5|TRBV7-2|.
TGTGCCAGCAGTCTGGCCGTGGGGCTAGCGGGGAGGACAGAGACCCAGTACTTC
CASSLAVGLAGRTETQYF
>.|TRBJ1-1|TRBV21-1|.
TGTGCCAGCAGCAAAGCGAGGAACACTGAAGCTTTCTTT
CASSKARNTEAFF
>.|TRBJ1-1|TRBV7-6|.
TGTGCCAGCAGCTCCCACGAGGGGGATGAAGCTTTCTTT
CASSSHEGDEAFF
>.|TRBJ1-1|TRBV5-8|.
TGTGCCAGCAGACTGACTGCGGCGAACACTGAAGCTTTCTTT
CASRLTAANTEAFF
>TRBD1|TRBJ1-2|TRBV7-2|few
TGTGCCAGCAGCTCCAGGGACAGCTATGGCTACACCTTC
CASSSRDSYGYTF
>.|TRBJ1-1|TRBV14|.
TGTGCCAGCAGCCCCGGGAACACTGAAGCTTTCTTT
CASSPGNTEAFF
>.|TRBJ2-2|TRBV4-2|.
TGTGCCAGCATCTCAGGGACCGGGGAGCTGTTTTTT
CASISGTGELFF
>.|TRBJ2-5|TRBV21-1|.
TGTGCCAGCAGCAATACAGGTTGGTGCGAGACCCAGTACTTC
CASSNTGWCETQYF
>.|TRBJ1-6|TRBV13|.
TGTGCCAGCAGCTTAGGCCCCAGCCATAATTCACCCCTCCACTTT
CASSLGPSHNSPLHF
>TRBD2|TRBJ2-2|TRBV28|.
TGTGCCAGCAGCCCCCTTATAGCGGGGGGGCGAGAGGGGAACACCGGGGAGCTGTTTTTT
CASSPLIAGGREGNTGELFF
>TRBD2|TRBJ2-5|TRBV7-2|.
TGTGCCAGCAGCTTAAGCAATAGCGGGCAAGAGACCCAGTACTTC
CASSLSNSGQETQYF
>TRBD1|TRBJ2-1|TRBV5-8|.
TGTGCCAGCAGGTGGACAGGGATAAACAATGAGCAGTTCTTC
CASRWTGINNEQFF